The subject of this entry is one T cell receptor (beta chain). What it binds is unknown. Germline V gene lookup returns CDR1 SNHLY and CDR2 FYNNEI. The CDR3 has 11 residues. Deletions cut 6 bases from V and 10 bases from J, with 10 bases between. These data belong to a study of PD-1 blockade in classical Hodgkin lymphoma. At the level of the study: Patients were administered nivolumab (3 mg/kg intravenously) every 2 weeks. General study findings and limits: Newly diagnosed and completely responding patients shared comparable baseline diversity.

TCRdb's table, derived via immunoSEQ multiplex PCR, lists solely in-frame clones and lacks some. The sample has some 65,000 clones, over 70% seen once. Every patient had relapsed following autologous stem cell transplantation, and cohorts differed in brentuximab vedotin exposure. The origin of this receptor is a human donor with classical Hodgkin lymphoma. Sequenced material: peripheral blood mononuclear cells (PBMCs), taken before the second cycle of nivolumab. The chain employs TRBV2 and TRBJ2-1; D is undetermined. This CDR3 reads CASSAILEQFF. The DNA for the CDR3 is TGTGCCAGCAGCGCTATATTAGAGCAGTTCTTC. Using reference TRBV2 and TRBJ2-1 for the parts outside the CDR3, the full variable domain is EPEVTQTPSHQVTQMGQEVILRCVPISNHLYFYWYRQILGQKVEFLVSFYNNEISEKSEIFDDQFSVERPDGSNFTLKIRSTKLEDSAMYFCASSAILEQFFGPGTRLTVL.